This T cell receptor (beta chain) was sequenced in a study of identical twins. Findings of the study overall: Interpretation of the results relied on cross-sectional statistical analysis and not on following the same donors.

Concerning this clonotype itself: Its antigen remains unidentified.

Trimming pared 2 bases from V and 2 bases from J, leaving 13 bases between. Germline CDR1 reads DFQATT; CDR2 reads SNEGSKA (reference sequence). This CDR3 contains 15 residues. Template switching introduced a universal primer site, and the cDNA bore unique molecular identifiers. TCRdb re-called the 5' RACE reads with MiXCR, one entry per CDR3 protein. The data show 1.5 million to 2 million distinct CDR3 sequences, with 25% to 35% seen just once and 0.25% to 0.3% held by the top ten. This TCR came from a newborn girl in good health. The V call is TRBV20-1, the J call TRBJ2-1; D is ambiguous. Sequencing was performed on cord blood. CDR3 in amino acids: CSARQLTAPYNEQFF. CDR3 sequence (DNA): TGCAGTGCTAGACAGTTAACGGCTCCCTACAATGAGCAGTTCTTC.